What follows are 26 T cell receptor beta chains derived from one specimen sequenced in a study of blood T cell repertoires in COVID-19. TCRdb's copy holds only in-frame clones and misses some; the assay was immunoSEQ multiplex PCR. The repertoire includes fewer than 100,000 clones, approximately 80% of them detected once, and around 10% sits in the top ten. The sequencing input was peripheral blood. Receptor source: a man in his forties or fifties with acute or convalescent COVID-19.

A single count supports this clone. The chain couples TRBV7-8 to TRBJ1-2; TRBD1 matches 7 bases. Germline CDR1 SGHVS, CDR2 FQNEAQ. J was trimmed by 8 bases and V by 5 bases; bases with no gene match: 14. The CDR3 covers 15 residues. The CDR3 spells CASSGPTGDFSGYTF. Written as DNA, the CDR3 is TGTGCCAGCAGCGGGCCCACAGGGGATTTCTCCGGCTACACCTTC.

V usage is TRBV5-1 and J usage is TRBJ2-5; D is ambiguous. The ends were cut back, 0 bases at V and 5 bases at J, with 5 bases in the middle. The CDR3 length is 12 residues. The germline gives CDR1 SGHRS, CDR2 YFSETQ. In DNA, the CDR3 is TGCGCCAGCAGCTTGGCCCGGGAGACCCAGTACTTC. As protein: CASSLARETQYF.

The J gene is TRBJ2-7, the V gene TRBV7-2, with TRBD2 matching 11 bases. V dropped 3 bases and J dropped 3; count of bases not matched to a gene: 7. CDR1 is SGHTA, CDR2 FQGNSA, per germline. The CDR3 runs 16 residues. The CDR3 DNA reads TGTGCCAGCAGCTTCTTGACTAGCGGGGCGTACTACGAGCAGTACTTC. Translating it yields CASSFLTSGAYYEQYF.

This clone was counted once. This chain joins TRBV12-3 or TRBV12-4 and TRBJ1-5; D gene uncertain. The CDR3 totals 12 residues. Trimming took 0 bases from V and 7 from J, leaving 4 bases between them. CDR3 DNA: TGTGCCAGCAGTTTAGCCAAACAGCCCCAGCATTTT. Its protein is CASSLAKQPQHF.

The chain carries TRBV25-1 and TRBJ1-1; 9 bases map to TRBD1. CDR1 and CDR2 from the germline V gene are MGHDK and SYGVNS. The CDR3 sequence is 13 residues long. J lost 4 bases, V lost 7 bases, and 4 bases had no gene match. CDR3 sequence (DNA): TGTGCCAGCACCCCGACAGGGGGCACTGAAGCTTTCTTT. Its translation: CASTPTGGTEAFF.

The chain combines TRBV6-5 with TRBJ2-7, with 10 bases fitting TRBD1. CDR3 length: 13 residues. CDR1 and CDR2 from the germline V gene are MNHEY and SVGAGI. V shed 5 bases, J shed 5 bases, and the junction held 3 bases outside the gene matches. CDR3 amino acids: CASSPTGGNEQYF. CDR3 coding DNA: TGTGCCAGCAGTCCGACAGGGGGCAACGAGCAGTACTTC.

V gene TRBV6-2 or TRBV6-3 combines with J gene TRBJ1-1, with no clear D. The germline V gene encodes CDR1 MNHEY and CDR2 SVGEGT. V was cut by 2 bases and J by 0 bases, with 7 bases left in between. This CDR3 region has 14 residues. The CDR3 DNA sequence: TGTGCCAGCAGTTACAGCAGGCTGAACACTGAAGCTTTCTTT. As protein: CASSYSRLNTEAFF.

This clone came up a few times. Within the sample, other DNA sequences also encode this same CDR3. V is TRBV27 and J is TRBJ2-7; 8 nucleotides agree with TRBD1. V shed 2 bases, J shed 4 bases, and the junction held 4 bases outside the gene matches. The germline gives CDR1 MNHEY, CDR2 SMNVEV (reference sequence). The CDR3 length is 14 residues. CDR3 in amino acids: CASSLGTGAYEQYF. The CDR3 DNA reads as TGTGCCAGCAGTTTAGGGACAGGAGCTTACGAGCAGTACTTC.

The chain couples TRBV2 to TRBJ1-2; TRBD1 matches 9 bases. The CDR3 runs 16 residues. Unmatched junction bases numbered 10, after V lost 4 bases and J lost 4 bases. Per the germline V gene, CDR1 is SNHLY and CDR2 is FYNNEI. The CDR3 reads CASSGTQGAHGYGYTF. The CDR3 region has the DNA TGTGCCAGCAGTGGAACACAGGGGGCGCATGGCTATGGCTACACCTTC. Full variable domain (remainder filled in from reference TRBV2 and TRBJ1-2): EPEVTQTPSHQVTQMGQEVILRCVPISNHLYFYWYRQILGQKVEFLVSFYNNEISEKSEIFDDQFSVERPDGSNFTLKIRSTKLEDSAMYFCASSGTQGAHGYGYTFGSGTRLTVV.

CDR3 DNA: TGTGCCAGCAGCCAGGGACTAGCAGATACGCAGTATTTT. This sequence encodes CASSQGLADTQYF. The genes are TRBV4-2 and TRBJ2-3, with 8 nucleotides matching TRBD2. In germline, CDR1 is LGHNA, CDR2 YNFKEQ. V dropped 3 bases and J dropped 4; count of bases not matched to a gene: 0. This CDR3 spans 13 amino acids.

The chain couples TRBV5-1 to TRBJ2-7, with D perhaps TRBD2 (7 bases). Germline CDR1 and CDR2: SGHRS and YFSETQ. This CDR3 is 11 amino acids long. V shed 7 bases and J shed 11 bases, with 16 bases lying between them. The CDR3 bases are TGCGCCAGCGGAGGGGGGGGCCCGGAGTACTTC. This codes for CASGGGGPEYF.

In this sample, this clone turned up once. This chain connects TRBV6-5 to TRBJ2-5, with D possibly matching TRBD2 (5 bases). This CDR3 has 13 residues. CDR1 is MNHEY, CDR2 SVGAGI, per germline. The germline V and J ends were trimmed by 7 bases and 5 bases, with 14 bases remaining between them. The CDR3 DNA sequence: TGTGCCAGCACCTCGGGGATTTTGGAGACCCAGTACTTC. Translation: CASTSGILETQYF.

The chain joins TRBV10-3 to TRBJ2-4, with a weak D call TRBD1 (5 bases). CDR3 size: 16 residues. Trimming pared 2 bases from V and 1 base from J, leaving 12 bases between. Per the germline V gene, CDR1 is ENHRY and CDR2 is SYGVKD. Here the CDR3 DNA reads TGTGCCATCAGTGAGGGGGCAGGGTGGGCCAAAAACATTCAGTACTTC. Residues: CAISEGAGWAKNIQYF.

The chain has TRBV19 and TRBJ2-1; 7 bases agree with TRBD1. V lost 7 bases to trimming and J lost 5 bases; unmatched junction nucleotides: 5. The length of the CDR3 is 13 residues. Germline V gives CDR1 LNHDA, CDR2 SQIVND (reference sequence). The DNA for the CDR3 is TGTGCCAGTAATCCAGGGGGAAACAATGAGCAGTTCTTC. It translates to CASNPGGNNEQFF.

J is TRBJ1-6 and V is TRBV3-1 (or the pseudogene TRBV3-2), with 7 bases identical to TRBD1. V lost 1 base and J lost 10; bases outside the gene matches: 4. Germline V gene sequence: CDR1 LGHDT, CDR2 YNNKEL (reference sequence). This CDR3 is built from 14 residues. As DNA, the CDR3 is TGTGCCAGCAGCCAAGTGGCAGGGGGGTCACCCCTCCACTTT. This codes for CASSQVAGGSPLHF.

CDR3 coding DNA: TGCGCCAGCAGCCAAGTCAGGGAGACAGGGAACACCGGGGAGCTGTTTTTT. This sequence encodes CASSQVRETGNTGELFF. This chain uses TRBV4-1 with TRBJ2-2; D may be TRBD1 (6 bases). Germline lookup yields CDR1 MGHRA and CDR2 YSYEKL. CDR3 length: 17 amino acids. Trimming left V 1 base short and J 1 base short, with 13 bases between.

This chain links TRBV4-2 with TRBJ1-3; D not resolved. The ends were cut back, 4 bases at V and 4 bases at J, with 11 bases in the middle. The CDR3 totals 14 residues. Germline assignment: CDR1 LGHNA and CDR2 YNFKEQ. Written as DNA, the CDR3 is TGTGCCAGCAGCCGGGCCTTATTGGGAAACACCATATATTTT. Encoded protein: CASSRALLGNTIYF.

This rearrangement joins TRBV5-4 to TRBJ2-4; 8 nucleotides align to TRBD1. Germline lookup yields CDR1 SGHNT and CDR2 YYREEE (reference sequence). The V and J ends lost 3 bases and 0 bases, in that order; junction bases with no gene match: 2. This CDR3 has 15 residues. For the CDR3, the DNA is TGTGCCAGCAGCTATGGGACAGGAGCCAAAAACATTCAGTACTTC. This gives the protein CASSYGTGAKNIQYF.

The chain carries TRBV30 and TRBJ2-2; D is perhaps TRBD2 (5 bases). Trimming cost V 4 bases and J 6 bases, with 12 bases left between them. CDR3 length equals 13 residues. The V gene's germline CDR1 is GTSNPN and CDR2 SVGIG (reference sequence). CDR3 nucleotide sequence: TGTGCCTGGACGAGGGTTCTGTCCGGGGAGCTGTTTTTT. As protein: CAWTRVLSGELFF.

This clone was seen only a few times. V and J are TRBV4-1 and TRBJ2-2; a weak D match, TRBD2 (5 bases). The V and J ends lost 5 bases and 4 bases respectively, with 23 bases between them. Germline V gene data show CDR1 as MGHRA and CDR2 as YSYEKL. The CDR3 spans 18 residues. The CDR3 DNA sequence: TGCGCCAGCAGCACCCCTCCCCCGATGAGGGCCGGCACCGGGGAGCTGTTTTTT. Amino acid sequence: CASSTPPPMRAGTGELFF.

This chain links TRBV3-1 (or the pseudogene TRBV3-2) with TRBJ2-2; 9 bases align to TRBD2. This CDR3 has 18 amino acids. In germline, CDR1 is LGHDT, CDR2 YNNKEL (reference sequence). The J segment lost 6 bases and the V segment lost 1 base, leaving 12 bases of the junction unmatched. The CDR3 nucleotides read TGTGCCAGCAGCCAAGCCGTTTCTAGCGGGATTATCTCCGGGGAGCTGTTTTTT. Residues: CASSQAVSSGIISGELFF.

The chain joins TRBV4-3 to TRBJ1-3; possibly TRBD1 for D (6 bases). Germline CDR1 reads LGHNA; CDR2 reads YSLEER. Trimming shortened V by 3 bases and J by 4 bases, and 16 bases separated the two germline ends. The CDR3 has 16 amino acids. The CDR3 region has the DNA TGCGCCAGCAGCCAGGGGGCAGGGGTTGCGGGAAACACCATATATTTT. It codes for CASSQGAGVAGNTIYF.

V is TRBV5-4 and J is TRBJ2-1; weak D call: TRBD2 (6 bases). Per germline, CDR1 SGHNT and CDR2 YYREEE (reference sequence). Between the trimmed V and J ends, which lost 0 bases and 3 bases, there was a span of 10 bases. The CDR3 has 15 amino acids. The CDR3: CASSLAGGNYNEQFF. CDR3 nucleotides: TGTGCCAGCAGCTTGGCCGGCGGGAACTACAATGAGCAGTTCTTC.

The rearrangement uses TRBV3-1 (or the pseudogene TRBV3-2) and TRBJ2-5, with 12 positions matching TRBD2. The ends lost 8 bases at V and 2 bases at J; junction bases unmatched: 15. CDR1 is LGHDT, CDR2 YNNKEL, per germline (reference sequence). The CDR3 sequence is 18 residues long. The CDR3 nucleotides are TGTGCCAGCGCCAAGATGGCGCTAGCGGGGGGGCCACAAGAGACCCAGTACTTC. Amino acid sequence: CASAKMALAGGPQETQYF.

Concerning this clone: A junction boundary mismatches the germline segment, possibly from a read error. Other DNA sequences in this specimen translate into the identical CDR3. V and J are TRBV2 and TRBJ1-3; D is uncertain. There are 13 residues in the CDR3. Germline CDR1 and CDR2: SNHLY and FYNNEI. CDR3 residues: CASSPGSGNTIYF. DNA of the CDR3: TGTGCCAGCAGCCCGGGGTCTGGAAATACCATATATTTT.

The chain employs TRBV5-1 and TRBJ1-5; no clear D gene. In germline, CDR1 is SGHRS, CDR2 YFSETQ. The CDR3 has 17 residues. Trimming stripped 0 bases from V and 1 base from J, with 14 bases between. CDR3 protein: CASSLGAGPGSNQPQHF. CDR3 bases: TGCGCCAGCAGCTTGGGAGCGGGCCCGGGGAGCAATCAGCCCCAGCATTTT.